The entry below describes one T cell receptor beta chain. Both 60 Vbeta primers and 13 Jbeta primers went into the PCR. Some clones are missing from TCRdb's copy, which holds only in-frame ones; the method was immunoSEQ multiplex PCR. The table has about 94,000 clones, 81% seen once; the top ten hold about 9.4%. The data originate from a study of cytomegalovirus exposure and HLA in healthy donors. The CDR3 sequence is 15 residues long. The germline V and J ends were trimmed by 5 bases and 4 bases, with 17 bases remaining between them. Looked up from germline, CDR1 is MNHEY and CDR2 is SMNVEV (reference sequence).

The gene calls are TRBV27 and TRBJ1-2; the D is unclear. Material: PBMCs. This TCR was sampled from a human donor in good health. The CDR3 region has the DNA TGTGCCAGCAGTCCCAGCGGACGGATCTCCTATGGCTACACCTTC. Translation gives CASSPSGRISYGYTF.